This T cell receptor (beta chain) was sequenced during a study of cytotoxic CD8 clonotypes in ibrutinib-treated CLL. Looked up from germline, CDR1 is SGHAT and CDR2 is FQNNGV. V shed 6 bases and J 0 bases; nucleotides not matched to a gene: 10. This CDR3 spans 16 amino acids. As to this clone: No antigen is known for it.

Study-level findings and limits: Shared public clonotypes were rare, and on treatment they either got smaller or stayed the same. Upon ibrutinib response clonality rose, and upon progression it fell back toward baseline. Sampling times, which were not matched between the groups, differed between sustained-remission patients and progressing patients.

The targeted sequencing depth was 1 in 200,000 to 1 in 1 million T cells. Sequenced by immunoSEQ multiplex PCR; TCRdb stores in-frame clones only, minus some. This sample has 150,000 or so clones; over 75% occur once, and the top ten carry roughly 2%. This sample comprised PBMCs, obtained after 24 months of ibrutinib treatment. This TCR came from a human donor with chronic lymphocytic leukemia. This chain joins TRBV11-2 and TRBJ2-5; 7 positions agree with TRBD1. CDR3 sequence: CASRLTGTANQETQYF. CDR3 coding DNA: TGTGCCAGCAGGCTTACCGGGACAGCGAACCAAGAGACCCAGTACTTC.